These 5 T cell receptor beta chains were all obtained from the same sample, sequenced in a study of blood T cell repertoires in COVID-19. This table comes from immunoSEQ multiplex PCR, and its TCRdb copy is limited to in-frame clones, with some not included. The sample lists roughly 260,000 clones, under 90% occurring once. The sample comprised PBMCs or T cells enriched from blood (not recorded which). The receptors here all came from a woman aged 40 to 50 who had been exposed to COVID-19.

The gene calls are TRBV19 and TRBJ2-2; a possible D gene is TRBD1 (6 bases). Germline V lookup: CDR1 LNHDA, CDR2 SQIVND (reference sequence). V shed 4 bases and J shed 6 bases, with 15 bases lying between them. This CDR3 is built from 15 residues. CDR3 protein: CASSNQGRGAGELFF. In nucleotides, the CDR3 is TGTGCCAGTAGTAATCAGGGGAGAGGGGCCGGGGAGCTGTTTTTT.

This clone appeared a single time. This chain uses TRBV29-1 with TRBJ2-1, with a possible D match to TRBD1 (5 bases). Germline V lookup: CDR1 SQVTM, CDR2 ANQGSEA. There are 15 residues in the CDR3. V was clipped by 7 bases and J by 12 bases, with 28 bases between them. In DNA, the CDR3 is TGCAGCGCCACCCACCTGGGCAGGGCCCCCGTGGGGCAGTTCTTC. Its protein product is CSATHLGRAPVGQFF.

This chain links TRBV4-2 with TRBJ2-2; D call uncertain. Trimming left V 2 bases short and J 5 bases short, with 6 bases between. Germline V gene sequence: CDR1 LGHNA, CDR2 YNFKEQ. The CDR3 covers 13 residues. Written as DNA, the CDR3 is TGTGCCAGCAGCCAACCGACAACCGGGGAGCTGTTTTTT. It codes for CASSQPTTGELFF.

The chain couples TRBV27 to TRBJ2-7; TRBD1 agrees at 7 bases. The germline gives CDR1 MNHEY, CDR2 SMNVEV (reference sequence). This CDR3 spans 14 amino acids. Trimming cost V 6 bases and J 3 bases; bases outside gene matches: 8. CDR3 amino acids: CASSARGPNYEQYF. The CDR3 DNA is TGTGCCAGCAGCGCGAGGGGGCCTAACTACGAGCAGTACTTC.

V and J are TRBV9 and TRBJ1-2; D is possibly TRBD1 (5 bases). This CDR3 comprises 15 residues. V was clipped by 4 bases and J by 8 bases, with 21 bases between them. Germline lookup yields CDR1 SGDLS and CDR2 YYNGEE. The CDR3 bases are TGTGCCAGCAGCATCCGAATTGGACAATCGGAGGGCTACACCTTC. Its protein is CASSIRIGQSEGYTF. The full variable domain, in which reference TRBV9 and TRBJ1-2 provide the parts outside the CDR3, is DSGVTQTPKHLITATGQRVTLRCSPRSGDLSVYWYQQSLDQGLQFLIQYYNGEERAKGNILERFSAQQFPDLHSELNLSSLELGDSALYFCASSIRIGQSEGYTFGSGTRLTVV.